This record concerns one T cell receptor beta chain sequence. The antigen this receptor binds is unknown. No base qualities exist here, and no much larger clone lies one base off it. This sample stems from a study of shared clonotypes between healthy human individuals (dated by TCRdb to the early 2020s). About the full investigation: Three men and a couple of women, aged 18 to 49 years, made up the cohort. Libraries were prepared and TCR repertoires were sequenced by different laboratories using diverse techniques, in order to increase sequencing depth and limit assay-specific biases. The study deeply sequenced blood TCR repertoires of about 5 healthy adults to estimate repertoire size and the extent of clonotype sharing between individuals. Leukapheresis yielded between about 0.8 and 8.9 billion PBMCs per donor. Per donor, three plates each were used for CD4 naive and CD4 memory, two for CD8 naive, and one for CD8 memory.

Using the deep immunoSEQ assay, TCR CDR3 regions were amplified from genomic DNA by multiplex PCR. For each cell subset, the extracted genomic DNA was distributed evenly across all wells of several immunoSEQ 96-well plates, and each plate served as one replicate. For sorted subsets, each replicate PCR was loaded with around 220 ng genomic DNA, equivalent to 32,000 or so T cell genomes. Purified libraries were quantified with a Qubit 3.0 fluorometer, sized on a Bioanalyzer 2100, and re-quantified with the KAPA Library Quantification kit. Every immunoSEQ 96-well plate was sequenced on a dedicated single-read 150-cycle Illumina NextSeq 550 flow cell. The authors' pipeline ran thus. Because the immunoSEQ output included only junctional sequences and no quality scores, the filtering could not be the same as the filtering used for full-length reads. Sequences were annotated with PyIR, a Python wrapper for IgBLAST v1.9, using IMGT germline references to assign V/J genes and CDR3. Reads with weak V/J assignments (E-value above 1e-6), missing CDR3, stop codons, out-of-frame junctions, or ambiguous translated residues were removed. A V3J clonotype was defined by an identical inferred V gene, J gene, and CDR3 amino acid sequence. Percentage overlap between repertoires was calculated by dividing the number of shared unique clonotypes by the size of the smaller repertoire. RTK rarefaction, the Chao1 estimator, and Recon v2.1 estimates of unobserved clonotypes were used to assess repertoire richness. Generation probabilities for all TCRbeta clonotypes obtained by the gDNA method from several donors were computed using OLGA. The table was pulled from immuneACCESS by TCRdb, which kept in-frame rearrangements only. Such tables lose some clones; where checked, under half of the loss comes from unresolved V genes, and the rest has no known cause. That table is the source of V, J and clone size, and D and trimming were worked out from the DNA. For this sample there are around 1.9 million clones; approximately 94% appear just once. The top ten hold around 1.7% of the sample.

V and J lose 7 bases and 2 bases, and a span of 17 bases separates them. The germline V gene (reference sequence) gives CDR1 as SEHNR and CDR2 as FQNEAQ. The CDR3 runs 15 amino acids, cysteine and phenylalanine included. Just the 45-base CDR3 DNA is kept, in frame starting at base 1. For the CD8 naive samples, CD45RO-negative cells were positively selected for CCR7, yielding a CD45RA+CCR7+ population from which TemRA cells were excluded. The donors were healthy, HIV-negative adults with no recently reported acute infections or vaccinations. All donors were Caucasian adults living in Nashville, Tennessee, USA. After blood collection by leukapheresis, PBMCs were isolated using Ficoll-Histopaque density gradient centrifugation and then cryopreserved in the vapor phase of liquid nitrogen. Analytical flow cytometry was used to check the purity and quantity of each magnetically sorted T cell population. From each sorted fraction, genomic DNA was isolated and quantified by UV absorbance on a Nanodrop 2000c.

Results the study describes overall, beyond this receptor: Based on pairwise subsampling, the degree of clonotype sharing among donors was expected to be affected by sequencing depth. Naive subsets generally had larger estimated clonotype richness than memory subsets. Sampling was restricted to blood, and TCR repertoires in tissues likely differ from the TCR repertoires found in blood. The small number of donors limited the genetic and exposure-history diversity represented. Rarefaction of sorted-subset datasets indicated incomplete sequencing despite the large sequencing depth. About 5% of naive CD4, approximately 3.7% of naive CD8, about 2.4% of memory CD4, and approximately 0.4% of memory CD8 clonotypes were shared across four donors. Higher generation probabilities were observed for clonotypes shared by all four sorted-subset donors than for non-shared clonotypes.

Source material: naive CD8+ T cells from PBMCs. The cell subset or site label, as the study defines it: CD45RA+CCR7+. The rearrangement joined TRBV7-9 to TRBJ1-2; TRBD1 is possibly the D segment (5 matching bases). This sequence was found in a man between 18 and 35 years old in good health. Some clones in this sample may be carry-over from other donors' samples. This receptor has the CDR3 CASTDGAAKNYGYTF. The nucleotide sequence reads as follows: TGTGCCAGCACCGATGGGGCTGCGAAAAACTATGGCTACACCTTC.